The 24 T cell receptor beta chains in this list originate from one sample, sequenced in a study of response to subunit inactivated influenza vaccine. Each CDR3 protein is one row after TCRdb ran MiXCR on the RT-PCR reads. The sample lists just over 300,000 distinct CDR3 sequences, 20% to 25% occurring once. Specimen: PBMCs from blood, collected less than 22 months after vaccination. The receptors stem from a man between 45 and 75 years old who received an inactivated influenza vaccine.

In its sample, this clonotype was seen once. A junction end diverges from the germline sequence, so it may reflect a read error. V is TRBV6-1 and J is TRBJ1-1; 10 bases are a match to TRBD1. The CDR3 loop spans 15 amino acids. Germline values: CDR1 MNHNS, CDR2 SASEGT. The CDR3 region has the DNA TGTGCCAGCAGTGGGGGACAGGGGCTAAACACTGAATCTTTCTTT. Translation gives CASSGGQGLNTESFF.

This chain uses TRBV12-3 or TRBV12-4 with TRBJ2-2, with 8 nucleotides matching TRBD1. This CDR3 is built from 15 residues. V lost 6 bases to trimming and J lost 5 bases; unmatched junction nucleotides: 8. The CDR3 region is CASSRQGLGTGELFF. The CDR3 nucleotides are TGTGCCAGCAGCAGACAGGGGCTAGGGACCGGGGAGCTGTTTTTT.

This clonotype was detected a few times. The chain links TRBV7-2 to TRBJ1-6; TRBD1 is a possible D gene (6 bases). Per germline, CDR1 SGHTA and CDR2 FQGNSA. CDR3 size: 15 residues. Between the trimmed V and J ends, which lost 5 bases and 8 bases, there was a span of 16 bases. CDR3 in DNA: TGTGCCAGCAGCACCAGACAGGACCCGGATTCACCCCTCCACTTT. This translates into CASSTRQDPDSPLHF.

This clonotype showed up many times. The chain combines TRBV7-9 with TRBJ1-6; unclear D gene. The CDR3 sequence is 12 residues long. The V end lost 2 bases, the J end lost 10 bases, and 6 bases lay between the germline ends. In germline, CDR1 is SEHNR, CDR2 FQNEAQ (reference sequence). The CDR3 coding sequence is TGTGCCAGCAGCTTATCCAGCTCACCCCTCCACTTT. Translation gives CASSLSSSPLHF.

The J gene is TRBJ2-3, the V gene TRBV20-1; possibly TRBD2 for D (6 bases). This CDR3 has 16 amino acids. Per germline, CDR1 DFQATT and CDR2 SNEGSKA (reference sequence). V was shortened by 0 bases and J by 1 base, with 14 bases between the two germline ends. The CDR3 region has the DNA TGCAGTGCTAGAGATCGCCTAGCGACCCGCACAGATACGCAGTATTTT. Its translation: CSARDRLATRTDTQYF.

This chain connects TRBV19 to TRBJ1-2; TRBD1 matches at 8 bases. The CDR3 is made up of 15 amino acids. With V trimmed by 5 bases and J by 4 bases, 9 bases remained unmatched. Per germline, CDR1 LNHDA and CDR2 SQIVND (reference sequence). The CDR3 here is CASSSQPDRVYGYTF. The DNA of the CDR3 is TGTGCCAGTAGTTCTCAACCGGACAGGGTCTATGGCTACACCTTC.

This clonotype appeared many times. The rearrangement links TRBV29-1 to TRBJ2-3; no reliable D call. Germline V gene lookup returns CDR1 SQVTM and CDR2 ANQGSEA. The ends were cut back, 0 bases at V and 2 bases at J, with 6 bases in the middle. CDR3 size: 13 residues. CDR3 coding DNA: TGCAGCGTTGAAGATTCCGACACAGATACGCAGTATTTT. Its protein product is CSVEDSDTDTQYF.

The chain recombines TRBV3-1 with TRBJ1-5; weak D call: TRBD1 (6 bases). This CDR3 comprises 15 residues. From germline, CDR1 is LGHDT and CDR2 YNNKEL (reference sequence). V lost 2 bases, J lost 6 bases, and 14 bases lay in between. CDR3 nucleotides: TGTGCCAGCAGCCAATTTACAGGGTCGGGTCAGCCCCAGCATTTT. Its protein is CASSQFTGSGQPQHF.

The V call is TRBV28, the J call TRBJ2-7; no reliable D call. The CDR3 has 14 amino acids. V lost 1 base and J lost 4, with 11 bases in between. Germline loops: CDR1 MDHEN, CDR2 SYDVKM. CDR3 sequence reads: CASSLLGPEYEQYF. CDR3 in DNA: TGTGCCAGCAGTTTATTGGGCCCGGAGTACGAGCAGTACTTC. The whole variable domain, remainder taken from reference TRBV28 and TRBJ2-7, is DVKVTQSSRYLVKRTGEKVFLECVQDMDHENMFWYRQDPGLGLRLIYFSYDVKMKEKGDIPEGYSVSREKKERFSLILESASTNQTSMYLCASSLLGPEYEQYFGPGTRLTVT.

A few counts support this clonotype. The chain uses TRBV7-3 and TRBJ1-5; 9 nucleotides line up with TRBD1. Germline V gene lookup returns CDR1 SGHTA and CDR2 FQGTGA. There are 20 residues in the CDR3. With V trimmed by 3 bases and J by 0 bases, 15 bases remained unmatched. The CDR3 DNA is TGTGCCAGCAGCTTTGGGACCCGGGACAGGGCCCCTTATAGCAATCAGCCCCAGCATTTT. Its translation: CASSFGTRDRAPYSNQPQHF. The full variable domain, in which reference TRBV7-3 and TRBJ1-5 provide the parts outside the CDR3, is GAGVSQTPSNKVTEKGKYVELRCDPISGHTALYWYRQSLGQGPEFLIYFQGTGAADDSGLPNDRFFAVRPEGSVSTLKIQRTERGDSAVYLCASSFGTRDRAPYSNQPQHFGDGTRLSIL.

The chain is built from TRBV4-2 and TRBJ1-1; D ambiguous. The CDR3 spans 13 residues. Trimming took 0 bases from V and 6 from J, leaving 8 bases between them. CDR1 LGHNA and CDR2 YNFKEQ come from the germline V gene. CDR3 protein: CASSQERGSEAFF. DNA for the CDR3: TGTGCCAGCAGCCAAGAACGAGGTTCTGAAGCTTTCTTT.

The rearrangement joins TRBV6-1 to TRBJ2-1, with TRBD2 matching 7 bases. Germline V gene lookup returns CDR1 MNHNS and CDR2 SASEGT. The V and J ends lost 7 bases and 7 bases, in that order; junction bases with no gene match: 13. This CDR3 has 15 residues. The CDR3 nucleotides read TGTGCCAGCAAAAGGGAGGGAGGGCCGCGGAATGAGCAGTTCTTC. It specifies CASKREGGPRNEQFF.

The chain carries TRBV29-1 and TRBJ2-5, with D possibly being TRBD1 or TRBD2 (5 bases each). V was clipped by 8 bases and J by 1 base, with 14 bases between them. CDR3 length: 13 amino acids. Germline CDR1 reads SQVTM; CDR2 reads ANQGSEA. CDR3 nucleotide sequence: TGCAGCTCTTCACATGGGGGCCAAGAGACCCAGTACTTC. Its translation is CSSSHGGQETQYF.

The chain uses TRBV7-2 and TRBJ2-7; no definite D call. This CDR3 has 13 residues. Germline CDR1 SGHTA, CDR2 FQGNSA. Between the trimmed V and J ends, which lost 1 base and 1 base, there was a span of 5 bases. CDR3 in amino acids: CASSLVKSYEQYF. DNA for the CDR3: TGTGCCAGCAGCTTAGTGAAGTCCTACGAGCAGTACTTC.

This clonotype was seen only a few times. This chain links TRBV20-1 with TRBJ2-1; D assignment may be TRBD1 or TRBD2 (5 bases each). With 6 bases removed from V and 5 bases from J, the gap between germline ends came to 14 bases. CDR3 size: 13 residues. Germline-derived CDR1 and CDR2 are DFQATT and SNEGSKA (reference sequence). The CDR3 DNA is TGCAGTGCCCGGGACGGGGCTGACAATGAGCAGTTCTTC. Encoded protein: CSARDGADNEQFF.

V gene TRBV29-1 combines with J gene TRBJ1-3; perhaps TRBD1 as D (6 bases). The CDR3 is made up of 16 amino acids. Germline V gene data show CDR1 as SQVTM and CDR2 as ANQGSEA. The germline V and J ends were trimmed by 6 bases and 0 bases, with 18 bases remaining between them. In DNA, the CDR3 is TGCAGCGTGACGGCACCCGGGGGCCACTCTGGAAACACCATATATTTT. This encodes CSVTAPGGHSGNTIYF.

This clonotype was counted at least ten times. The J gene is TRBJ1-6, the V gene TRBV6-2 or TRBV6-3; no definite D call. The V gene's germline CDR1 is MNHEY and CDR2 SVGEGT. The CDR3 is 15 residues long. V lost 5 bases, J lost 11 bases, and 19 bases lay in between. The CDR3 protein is CASSLGLSARAPLHF. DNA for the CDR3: TGTGCCAGCAGTCTCGGACTCTCGGCGAGGGCACCCCTCCACTTT.

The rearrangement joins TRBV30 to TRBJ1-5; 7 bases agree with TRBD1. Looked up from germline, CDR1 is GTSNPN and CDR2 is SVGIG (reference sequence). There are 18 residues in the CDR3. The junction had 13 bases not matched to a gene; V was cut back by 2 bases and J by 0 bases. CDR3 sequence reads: CAWSPIRTGFGSNQPQHF. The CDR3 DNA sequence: TGTGCCTGGAGTCCGATACGGACAGGCTTTGGTAGCAATCAGCCCCAGCATTTT.

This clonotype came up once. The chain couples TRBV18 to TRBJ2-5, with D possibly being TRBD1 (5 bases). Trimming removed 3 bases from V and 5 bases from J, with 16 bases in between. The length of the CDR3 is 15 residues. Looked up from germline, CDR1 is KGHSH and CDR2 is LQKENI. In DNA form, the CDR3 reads TGTGCCAGCTCACCTCCGATGGGGCAAGGCGAGACCCAGTACTTC. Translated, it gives CASSPPMGQGETQYF.

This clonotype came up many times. The CDR3 nucleotides read TGTGCCAGCAGCTTAGTGGGGGACACTGAAGCTTTCTTT. Encoded protein: CASSLVGDTEAFF. V usage is TRBV7-9 and J usage is TRBJ1-1, with TRBD1 as a possible D gene (5 bases). The V end was cut by 1 base, the J end by 3 bases, with 6 bases between. The CDR3 contains 13 residues. Looked up from germline, CDR1 is SEHNR and CDR2 is FQNEAQ (reference sequence).

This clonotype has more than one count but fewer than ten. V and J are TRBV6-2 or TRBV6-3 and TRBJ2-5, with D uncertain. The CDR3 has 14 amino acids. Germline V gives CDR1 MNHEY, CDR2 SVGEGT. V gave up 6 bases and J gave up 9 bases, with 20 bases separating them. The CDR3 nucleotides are TGTGCCAGCAGAACTACTACTACCAAGAGGTCCCAGTACTTC. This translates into CASRTTTTKRSQYF.

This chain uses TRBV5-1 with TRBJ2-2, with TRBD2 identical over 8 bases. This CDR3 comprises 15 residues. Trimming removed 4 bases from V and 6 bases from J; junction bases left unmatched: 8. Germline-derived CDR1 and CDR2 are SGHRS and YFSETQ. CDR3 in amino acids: CASSPPRGGPGELFF. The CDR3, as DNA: TGCGCCAGCAGCCCCCCACGCGGGGGGCCCGGGGAGCTGTTTTTT. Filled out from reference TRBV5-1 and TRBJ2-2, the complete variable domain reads KAGVTQTPRYLIKTRGQQVTLSCSPISGHRSVSWYQQTPGQGLQFLFEYFSETQRNKGNFPGRFSGRQFSNSRSEMNVSTLELGDSALYLCASSPPRGGPGELFFGEGSRLTVL.

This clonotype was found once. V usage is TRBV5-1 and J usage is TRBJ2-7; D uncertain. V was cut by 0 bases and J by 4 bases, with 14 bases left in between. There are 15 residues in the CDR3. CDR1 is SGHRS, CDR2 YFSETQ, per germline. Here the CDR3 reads CASSLVSRGPYEQYF. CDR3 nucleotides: TGCGCCAGCAGCTTGGTCTCGAGAGGACCTTACGAGCAGTACTTC.

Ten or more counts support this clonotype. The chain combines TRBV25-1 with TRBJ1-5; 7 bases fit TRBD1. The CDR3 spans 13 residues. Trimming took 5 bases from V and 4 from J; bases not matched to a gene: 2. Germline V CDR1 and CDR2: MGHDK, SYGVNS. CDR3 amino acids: CASSRQGNQPQHF. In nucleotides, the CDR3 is TGTGCCAGCAGTCGACAGGGAAATCAGCCCCAGCATTTT.